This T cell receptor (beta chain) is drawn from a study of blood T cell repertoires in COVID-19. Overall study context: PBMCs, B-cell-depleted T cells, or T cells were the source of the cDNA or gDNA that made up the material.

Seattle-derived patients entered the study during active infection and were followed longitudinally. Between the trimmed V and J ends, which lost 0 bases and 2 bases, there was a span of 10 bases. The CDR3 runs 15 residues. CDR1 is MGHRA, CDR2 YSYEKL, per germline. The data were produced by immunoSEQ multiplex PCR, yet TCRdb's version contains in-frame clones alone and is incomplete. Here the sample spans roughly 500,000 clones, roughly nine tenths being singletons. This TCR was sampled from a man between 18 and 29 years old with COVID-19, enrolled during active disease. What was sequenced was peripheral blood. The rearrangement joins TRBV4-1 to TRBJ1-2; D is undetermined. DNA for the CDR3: TGCGCCAGCAGCCAAGATTCAGGACTAAACTATGGCTACACCTTC. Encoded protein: CASSQDSGLNYGYTF.